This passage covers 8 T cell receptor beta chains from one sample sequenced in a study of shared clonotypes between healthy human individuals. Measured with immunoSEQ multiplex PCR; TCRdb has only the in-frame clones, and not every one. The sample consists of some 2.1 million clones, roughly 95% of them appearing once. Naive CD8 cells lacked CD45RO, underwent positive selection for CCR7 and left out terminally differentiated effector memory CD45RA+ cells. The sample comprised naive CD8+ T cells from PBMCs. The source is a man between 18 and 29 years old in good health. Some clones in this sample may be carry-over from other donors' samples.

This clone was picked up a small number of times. The CDR3 spells CASSHGTAYEQYF. DNA of the CDR3: TGTGCCAGCTCACATGGGACAGCCTACGAGCAGTACTTC. The chain links TRBV18 to TRBJ2-7, with 7 bases fitting TRBD1. This CDR3 region has 13 residues. Germline V CDR1 and CDR2: KGHSH, LQKENI. V was clipped by 4 bases and J by 2 bases; unmatched bases: 2.

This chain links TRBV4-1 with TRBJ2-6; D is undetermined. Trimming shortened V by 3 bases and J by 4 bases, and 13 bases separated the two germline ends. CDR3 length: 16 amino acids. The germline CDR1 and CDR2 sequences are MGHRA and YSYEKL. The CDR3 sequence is CASSHPWIPGANVLTF. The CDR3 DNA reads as TGCGCCAGCAGCCACCCCTGGATTCCCGGGGCCAACGTCCTGACTTTC.

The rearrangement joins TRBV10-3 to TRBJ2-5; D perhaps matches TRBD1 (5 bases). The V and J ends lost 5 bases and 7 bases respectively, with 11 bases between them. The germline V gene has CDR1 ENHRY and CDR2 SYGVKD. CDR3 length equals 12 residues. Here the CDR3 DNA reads TGTGCCATCAGTACCCAGGGAATGACCCAGTACTTC. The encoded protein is CAISTQGMTQYF.

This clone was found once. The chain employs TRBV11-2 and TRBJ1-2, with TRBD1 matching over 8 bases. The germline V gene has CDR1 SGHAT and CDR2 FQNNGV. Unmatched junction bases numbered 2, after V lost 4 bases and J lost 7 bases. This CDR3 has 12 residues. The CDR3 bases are TGTGCCAGCAGCTACGGACAGGGTGGCTACACCTTC. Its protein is CASSYGQGGYTF.

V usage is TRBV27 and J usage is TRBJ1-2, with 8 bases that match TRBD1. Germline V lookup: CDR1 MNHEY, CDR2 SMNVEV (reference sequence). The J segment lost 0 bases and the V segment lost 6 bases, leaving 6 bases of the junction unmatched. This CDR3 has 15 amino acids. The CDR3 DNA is TGTGCCAGCAGGGACAGGGTTGGGTCTAACTATGGCTACACCTTC. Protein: CASRDRVGSNYGYTF.

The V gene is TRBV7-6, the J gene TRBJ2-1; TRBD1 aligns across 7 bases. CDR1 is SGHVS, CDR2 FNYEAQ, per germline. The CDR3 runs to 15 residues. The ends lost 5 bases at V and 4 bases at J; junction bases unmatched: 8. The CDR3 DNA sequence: TGTGCCAGCAGCCCGGGTAGGGGGCTGTACAATGAGCAGTTCTTC. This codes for CASSPGRGLYNEQFF.

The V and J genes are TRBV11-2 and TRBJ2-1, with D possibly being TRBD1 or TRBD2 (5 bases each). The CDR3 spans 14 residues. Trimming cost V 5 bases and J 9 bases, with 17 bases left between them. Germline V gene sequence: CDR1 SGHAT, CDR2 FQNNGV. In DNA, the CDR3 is TGTGCCAGCAGCAATTGGGACCCCCTCGGTGAGCAGTTCTTC. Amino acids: CASSNWDPLGEQFF. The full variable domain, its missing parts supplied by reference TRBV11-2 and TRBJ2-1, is EAGVAQSPRYKIIEKRQSVAFWCNPISGHATLYWYQQILGQGPKLLIQFQNNGVVDDSQLPKDRFSAERLKGVDSTLKIQPAKLEDSAVYLCASSNWDPLGEQFFGPGTRLTVL.

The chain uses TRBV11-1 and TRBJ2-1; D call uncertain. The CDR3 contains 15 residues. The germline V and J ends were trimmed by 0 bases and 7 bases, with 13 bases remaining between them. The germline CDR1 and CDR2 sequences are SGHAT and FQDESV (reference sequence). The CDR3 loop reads CASSLAERLQNEQFF. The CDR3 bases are TGTGCCAGCAGCTTAGCGGAGAGACTTCAAAATGAGCAGTTCTTC.